Listed below are T cell receptor beta chains from one sample, sequenced in a study of cytomegalovirus exposure and HLA in healthy donors. Some clones are missing from TCRdb's copy, which holds only in-frame ones; the method was immunoSEQ multiplex PCR. The repertoire consists of over 110,000 clones, with about three quarters occurring once and the leading ten covering under 1.5%. Material for sequencing was PBMCs. All receptors derive from a male donor in good health and CMV-seropositive. The CDR3 runs from the conserved cysteine through the conserved F or W. The D gene is left open where the match is weak.

D,J,V,CDR3
-,-,TRBV7-9,CASSLGNEQYF
-,TRBJ1-1,TRBV27,CASSSRGEAFF
TRBD2,TRBJ2-2,TRBV7-9,CASSSNGREKRTGELFF
-,TRBJ1-1,TRBV5-1,CASSPPGPEAFF
-,TRBJ2-5,TRBV9,CASSVSVQETQYF
-,TRBJ1-3,TRBV27,CASRSGQSGNGNTIYF
TRBD2,TRBJ2-7,TRBV7-2,CASSFSGSYEQYF
-,TRBJ1-3,TRBV7-8,CASSLSSGNTIYF
TRBD1,TRBJ1-2,TRBV13,CASSPRTTGVPNYGYTF
-,TRBJ1-2,TRBV6-1,CASSDKGEGGYTF
-,TRBJ1-6,TRBV5-1,CASSLGQDNSPLHF
-,TRBJ1-1,TRBV19,CASSPGFTEAFF
-,TRBJ2-7,TRBV6-5,CASSYSSGYSSYEQYF
-,TRBJ2-2,TRBV4-3,CASSLILGTGELFF
-,TRBJ2-7,TRBV5-1,CASSMGHSYEQYF
-,TRBJ1-2,TRBV7-2,CASSYNAGVGTYGYTF
TRBD2,TRBJ2-1,TRBV5-1,CASSLTGLAGRAYNEQFF
TRBD2,TRBJ2-1,TRBV5-1,CASSSGTSGGAALFF
-,TRBJ2-7,TRBV19,CASSIPSDSSYEQYF
-,TRBJ2-1,TRBV6-4,CASSDSYRPLVPNEQFF
TRBD2,TRBJ2-1,TRBV19,CASSELAGNEQFF
TRBD1,TRBJ1-2,TRBV2,CASNPDRGFIGSYGYTF
-,TRBJ2-3,TRBV9,CASSVRGIDADTQYF
-,TRBJ2-7,TRBV27,CASSLRGNEQYF
-,TRBJ2-7,TRBV9,CASSVVGTQRDEQYF
-,TRBJ2-3,TRBV11-3,CASSLVRGDTQYF
-,TRBJ2-7,TRBV28,CASSRASYEQYF
TRBD1,TRBJ1-2,TRBV9,CASSGDRDREGYGYTF
-,TRBJ2-7,TRBV28,CASSLPGTYEQYF
TRBD1,TRBJ2-7,TRBV6-5,CASSYQDRDLEEQYF
-,TRBJ1-1,TRBV29-1,CSVEVSPGGTEAFF
-,TRBJ2-7,TRBV28,CASSLFPELEGGYEQYF
-,TRBJ1-5,TRBV18,CASSLYTGDTRNQPQHF
TRBD1,TRBJ1-2,TRBV4-3,CASSQTGDTNYGYTF
TRBD2,TRBJ2-2,TRBV11-3,CASSLGLGLAGVSTGELFF
-,TRBJ1-1,TRBV13,CASSLGAGRTEAFF
-,TRBJ1-2,TRBV5-1,CASSLATGRYGYTF
-,TRBJ1-4,TRBV10-3,CAISESKAGGGYNEKLFF
TRBD1,TRBJ1-5,TRBV4-1,CASSKDRVSSNQPQHF
TRBD1,TRBJ1-1,TRBV11-2,CASSPSGQGQTEAFF
TRBD2,TRBJ2-4,TRBV6-4,CASRPAGDVKNIQYF
TRBD2,TRBJ2-3,TRBV7-8,CASSLRPGLAGVVDTQYF
TRBD1,-,TRBV9,CASSVATGGPYEQYF
-,TRBJ1-2,TRBV2,CASRLAGAPDGYTF
TRBD2,TRBJ2-3,TRBV6-5,CAKSTSGATDTQYF
-,TRBJ1-2,TRBV18,CASSSVQGLPDGYTF
-,TRBJ1-2,TRBV29-1,CSVTHLSRVGYGYTF
-,TRBJ2-5,TRBV19,CASSIGTGKETQYF
-,TRBJ1-5,TRBV21-1,CASSKLGGREDSYSNQPQHF
TRBD2,TRBJ2-3,TRBV14,CASSSTLTSGRTDTQYF
TRBD2,TRBJ2-1,TRBV7-2,CASRASGGLILLDEQFF
TRBD2,TRBJ2-1,TRBV4-2,CASSQVLAGDPDYNEQFF
TRBD2,TRBJ2-5,TRBV27,CASKAGDQETQYF
TRBD2,TRBJ2-1,TRBV6-1,CASSWREGNEQFF
TRBD2,TRBJ2-7,TRBV15,CATSIRTSGSDEQYF
-,TRBJ2-7,TRBV5-5,CASQPGAAYEQYF
TRBD1,TRBJ2-2,TRBV28,CASSSWTGGRTGELFF
TRBD2,TRBJ2-1,TRBV7-8,CASSHIASGGWGEQFF
TRBD1,TRBJ2-5,TRBV7-3,CASSLTGYETQYF